The TCR beta chain under discussion was sequenced for a study of Ad26.COV2.S vaccination and SARS-CoV-2 variants. At the level of the study: Into the muscle, Ad26.COV2.S was dosed once or twice, 56 days apart.

Trimming shortened V by 4 bases and J by 6 bases, and 11 bases separated the two germline ends. Germline V gene lookup returns CDR1 SGDLS and CDR2 YYNGEE. The CDR3 sequence is 12 residues long. Overall study findings and caveats: Across vaccine and placebo recipients, the breadth of non-spike TCRs was similar. TCR breadth and depth analyses may have underestimated total T cell responses.

Stated treatment: some 20 received Ad26.COV2.S at low or high dose, single or two shots; five or six received placebo; per-sample allocation not given. Samples analyzed were those drawn on day 63 after the first vaccine or placebo injection. Boston provided a donor who was an adult aged 18-55 years. Sequencing used immunoSEQ multiplex PCR; TCRdb keeps in-frame clones, though not all of them. The sample has hundreds of thousands of clones, roughly nine tenths seen once. A note on this clone: Its antigen is undetermined.

The rearrangement uses TRBV9 and TRBJ2-7; D is possibly TRBD2 (6 bases). Source: peripheral blood, taken in a trial of Ad26.COV2.S vaccine versus placebo. The receptor's source is a person aged 18-60 years who received the Ad26.COV2.S COVID-19 vaccine or a placebo. CDR3 loop: CASSLTRGEQYF. CDR3 nucleotide sequence: TGTGCCAGCAGCCTGACTAGAGGCGAGCAGTACTTC.